A selection of T cell receptor beta chains follows, all from one sample in a study of cytomegalovirus exposure and HLA in healthy donors. TCRdb's table, derived via immunoSEQ multiplex PCR, lists solely in-frame clones and lacks some. The data contain under 250,000 clones, around 85% of them singletons. Specimen: PBMCs. All receptors come from a woman in her 50s in good health and CMV-seronegative. CDR3s include the opening cysteine and the closing phenylalanine or tryptophan. A D gene is named only where the DNA matches it firmly. Size is stated for part of the rows, as once, few or many counts, or as a class when the clone is expanded.

j_call: TRBJ2-3; d_call: -; v_call: TRBV10-1; clone_size: -; cdr3_aa: CASSERGRRNTQYF; cdr3_nt: TGCGCCAGCAGTGAACGGGGAAGAAGAAATACGCAGTATTTT
j_call: TRBJ2-7; d_call: -; v_call: TRBV5-1; clone_size: -; cdr3_aa: CASSLDSLNRYEQYF; cdr3_nt: TGCGCCAGCAGCTTAGACAGTCTAAATCGTTACGAGCAGTACTTC
j_call: TRBJ2-7; d_call: -; v_call: TRBV2; clone_size: -; cdr3_aa: CASKPSSYEQYF; cdr3_nt: TGTGCCAGCAAGCCCTCTAGTTACGAGCAGTACTTC
j_call: TRBJ2-3; d_call: TRBD2; v_call: TRBV27; clone_size: -; cdr3_aa: CASSLGTSDITDTQYF; cdr3_nt: TGTGCCAGCAGTTTAGGGACTAGCGATATTACAGATACGCAGTATTTT
j_call: TRBJ2-7; d_call: TRBD1; v_call: TRBV20-1; clone_size: -; cdr3_aa: CSASSRDRDNF; cdr3_nt: TGCAGTGCTAGCAGCCGGGACAGGGATAACTTC
j_call: TRBJ2-1; d_call: TRBD1; v_call: TRBV6-1; clone_size: -; cdr3_aa: CASRRTGVNEQFF; cdr3_nt: TGTGCCAGCAGAAGGACAGGGGTCAATGAGCAGTTCTTC
j_call: TRBJ2-5; d_call: -; v_call: TRBV16; clone_size: -; cdr3_aa: CASSQSLTGPQETQYF; cdr3_nt: TGTGCCAGCAGCCAATCTCTTACAGGGCCTCAAGAGACCCAGTACTTC
j_call: TRBJ2-1; d_call: TRBD2; v_call: TRBV28; clone_size: -; cdr3_aa: CASSFSGSSYNEQFF; cdr3_nt: TGTGCCAGCAGTTTTAGCGGGTCTTCCTACAATGAGCAGTTCTTC
j_call: TRBJ2-1; d_call: -; v_call: TRBV11-2; clone_size: -; cdr3_aa: CASAPGLLYNEQFF; cdr3_nt: TGTGCCAGCGCCCCGGGACTCCTTTACAATGAGCAGTTCTTC
j_call: TRBJ2-7; d_call: TRBD2; v_call: TRBV27; clone_size: few; cdr3_aa: CASGGGREQYF; cdr3_nt: TGTGCCAGCGGCGGGGGTCGGGAGCAGTACTTC
j_call: TRBJ1-1; d_call: TRBD1; v_call: TRBV6-6; clone_size: few; cdr3_aa: CASIDRVNTEAFF; cdr3_nt: TGTGCCAGCATAGACAGGGTGAACACTGAAGCTTTCTTT
j_call: TRBJ1-1; d_call: -; v_call: TRBV19; clone_size: -; cdr3_aa: CASLNQGGQSNTEAFF; cdr3_nt: TGTGCCAGTTTGAACCAGGGTGGACAATCGAACACTGAAGCTTTCTTT
j_call: TRBJ2-3; d_call: TRBD2; v_call: TRBV10-3; clone_size: few; cdr3_aa: CANWGGSDTQYF; cdr3_nt: TGTGCCAACTGGGGGGGATCAGATACGCAGTATTTT
j_call: TRBJ1-3; d_call: TRBD1; v_call: TRBV4-2; clone_size: -; cdr3_aa: CASSQRPGTGSSGNTIYF; cdr3_nt: TGTGCCAGCAGCCAACGTCCCGGGACAGGGAGCTCTGGAAACACCATATATTTT
j_call: TRBJ1-1; d_call: -; v_call: TRBV18; clone_size: once; cdr3_aa: CASSLGGGGPEAFF; cdr3_nt: TGTGCCAGCTCACTAGGGGGGGGCGGACCTGAAGCTTTCTTT